This entry is about one T cell receptor (beta chain). Its antigen is not identified. This sample stems from a study of CD4 T cells in relation to SARS-CoV-2 and coronaviruses. Background on the study: TCR beta CDR3s were sequenced after roughly 10-day antigen culture of PBMCs.

Measured with immunoSEQ multiplex PCR; TCRdb has only the in-frame clones, and not every one. Among about 36,000 clones listed, 77% were seen once. Germline V gives CDR1 LNHDA, CDR2 SQIVND (reference sequence). CDR3 size: 13 residues. The ends were cut back, 7 bases at V and 5 bases at J, with 13 bases in the middle. This TCR derives from an adult with COVID-19. V gene TRBV19 combines with J gene TRBJ2-3, with D possibly TRBD2 on 5 matching bases. The sequencing input was memory CD4+ T cells from PBMCs, cultured in vitro. CDR3 region: CASTKRTGDTQYF. The CDR3 bases are TGTGCCAGTACTAAGCGGACTGGAGATACGCAGTATTTT.